This entry lists 7 T cell receptor beta chains sequenced from one sample in a study of CD8 T cells in Susac syndrome. Random hexamers primed reverse transcription of roughly 0.45 to 1 ug RNA. MiXCR, run by TCRdb on the immunoSEQ multiplex PCR reads, gives a single entry per CDR3 protein. The profile shows 150,000 to 200,000 distinct CDR3 sequences, 90% to 95% of them singletons. Sequencing was done on a sample of CD4+ T cells from PBMCs. The receptors stem from a human donor with Susac syndrome.

A single count supports this clonotype. The V call is TRBV20-1, the J call TRBJ2-1, with TRBD2 matching 9 bases. CDR3 length: 15 amino acids. After removal of 3 bases from V and 1 base from J, the junction contained 4 bases not matched to a gene. CDR1 and CDR2 from the germline V gene are DFQATT and SNEGSKA (reference sequence). CDR3 nucleotide sequence: TGCAGTGCTAGTAATAGCGGGGGATCCTACAATGAGCAGTTCTTC. Its translation is CSASNSGGSYNEQFF.

The chain carries TRBV7-2 and TRBJ1-6, with 8 bases matching TRBD1. Per germline, CDR1 SGHTA and CDR2 FQGNSA. The CDR3 is made up of 15 amino acids. V shed 0 bases and J 9 bases; nucleotides not matched to a gene: 4. The CDR3 loop reads CASSLAQGAGSPLHF. For the CDR3, the DNA is TGTGCCAGCAGCTTAGCGCAGGGGGCGGGTTCACCCCTCCACTTT.

The chain links TRBV5-5 to TRBJ1-2; D is unresolved. The germline gives CDR1 SGHKS, CDR2 YYEKEE (reference sequence). The CDR3 has 15 amino acids. Trimming took 0 bases from V and 4 from J, leaving 13 bases between them. Here the CDR3 reads CASSLGLQVGYGYTF. As DNA, the CDR3 is TGTGCCAGCAGCTTGGGGCTGCAAGTTGGCTATGGCTACACCTTC.

The chain's CDR3 is CASSLARDRDFYGYTDTQYF. CDR3 in DNA: TGCGCCAGCAGCTTAGCCCGGGACAGGGATTTCTATGGGTACACAGATACGCAGTATTTT. V and J are TRBV4-3 and TRBJ2-3, with TRBD1 matching over 9 bases. The V gene's germline CDR1 is LGHNA and CDR2 YSLEER. The trim removed 5 bases at V and 2 bases at J, leaving 20 bases unmatched. This CDR3 spans 20 amino acids.

The chain combines TRBV7-2 with TRBJ2-3; weak D call: TRBD2 (6 bases). Trimming shortened V by 4 bases and J by 6 bases, and 14 bases separated the two germline ends. CDR3 length: 14 residues. The germline V gene has CDR1 SGHTA and CDR2 FQGNSA. The CDR3 here is CASSSESGVDTQYF. The CDR3 DNA follows: TGTGCCAGCAGCTCCGAATCGGGGGTGGATACGCAGTATTTT.

This rearrangement joins TRBV11-3 to TRBJ1-1, with D possibly TRBD1 on 6 matching bases. Trimming took 5 bases from V and 1 from J, leaving 11 bases between them. CDR3 length equals 14 residues. Germline CDR1 is SGHNT and CDR2 is YENEEA. CDR3 sequence reads: CASSRGQSNTEAFF. The CDR3 bases are TGTGCCAGCAGCCGGGGACAATCGAACACTGAAGCTTTCTTT.

The gene calls are TRBV7-9 and TRBJ2-5, with D uncertain. V was shortened by 1 base and J by 5 bases, with 11 bases between the two germline ends. The CDR3 is made up of 14 amino acids. CDR1 and CDR2 (germline): SEHNR, FQNEAQ (reference sequence). CDR3 residues: CASSLGSNGETQYF. In DNA form, the CDR3 reads TGTGCCAGCAGCTTAGGCAGCAATGGGGAGACCCAGTACTTC.